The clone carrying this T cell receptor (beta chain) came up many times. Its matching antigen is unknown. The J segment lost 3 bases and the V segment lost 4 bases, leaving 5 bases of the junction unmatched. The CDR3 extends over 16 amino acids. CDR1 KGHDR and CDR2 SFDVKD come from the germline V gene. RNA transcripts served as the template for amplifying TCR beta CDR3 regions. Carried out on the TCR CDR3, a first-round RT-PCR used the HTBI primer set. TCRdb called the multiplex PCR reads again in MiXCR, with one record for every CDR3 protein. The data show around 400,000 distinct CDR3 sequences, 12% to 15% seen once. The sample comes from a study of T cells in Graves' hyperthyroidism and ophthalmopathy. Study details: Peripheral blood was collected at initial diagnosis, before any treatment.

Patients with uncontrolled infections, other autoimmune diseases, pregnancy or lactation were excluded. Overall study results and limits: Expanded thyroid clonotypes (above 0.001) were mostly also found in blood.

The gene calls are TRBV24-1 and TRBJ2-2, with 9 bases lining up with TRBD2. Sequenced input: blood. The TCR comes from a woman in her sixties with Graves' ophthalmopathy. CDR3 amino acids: CATSDPREGDTGELFF. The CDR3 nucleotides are TGTGCCACCAGTGACCCGCGGGAGGGAGACACCGGGGAGCTGTTTTTT.